This paragraph covers one TCR beta chain sequence. This CDR3 region has 17 residues. V trimming: 0 bases; J trimming: 6 bases; junction bases outside the gene matches: 6. Per the germline V gene, CDR1 is LNHDA and CDR2 is SQIVND (reference sequence). These data belong to a study of blood T cell repertoires in COVID-19. Study in general: The samples span acute and convalescent COVID-19 from the United States, Italy and Spain. The analysed material was cDNA or gDNA that came from T cells, B-cell-depleted T cells, or PBMCs.

A Seattle source enrolled patients during active infection and followed them longitudinally. Authors' methods: The authors estimated nucleated cell counts from reference gene primer amplification. Measured with immunoSEQ multiplex PCR; TCRdb has only the in-frame clones, and not every one. V and J calls and clone size are given by that table; D and trimming were obtained from the DNA. Of fewer than 350,000 clones in the sample, roughly nine tenths are singletons; the top ten hold approximately 12%. V and J are TRBV19 and TRBJ2-1; 12 positions agree with TRBD2. What was sequenced was peripheral blood. The receptor was derived from a woman in her 30s with COVID-19, enrolled during active disease. The CDR3 region is CASSIEGTSGGSNEQFF. The CDR3 bases are TGTGCCAGTAGTATAGAGGGCACTAGCGGGGGGTCCAATGAGCAGTTCTTC.